One sample yielded the 23 T cell receptor beta chains listed below, sequenced in a study of beta chain features in type 1 diabetes (dated by TCRdb to the late 2010s). The library was obtained by the immunoSEQ multiplex PCR assay. The entire amount of isolated RNA was reverse transcribed using the High Capacity cDNA Reverse Transcription Kit, so the sequenced TCRB transcripts were expressed ones. TCRdb provides this immuneACCESS table in a form limited to in-frame rearrangements. Some clones are lacking; in checked studies, under half of them reflect an unresolved V gene, and why the rest are absent is not known. The sample profile shows just over 15,000 clones; 43% of them were found once. Jointly, the top ten make up roughly 0.56% of the sample. Sequences were obtained from stem cell memory CD4+ T cells from blood. Explained via the paper, the cell subset or site label denotes: stem cell-like memory CD4+ T cells. These receptors came from a woman between 40 and 55 years old in good health.

In this sample, this clone turned up a few times. The rearrangement uses TRBV7-2 and TRBJ2-3; D is uncertain. The V gene lost 1 base and the J gene lost 0 bases, with 11 bases spanning the gap. The CDR3 runs to 16 residues. CDR1 and CDR2 (germline): SGHTA, FQGNSA. The CDR3 DNA follows: TGTGCCAGCAGCTTAGAGTCAGGCCATAGCACAGATACGCAGTATTTT. It yields the protein CASSLESGHSTDTQYF.

The V call is TRBV2, the J call TRBJ2-5, with 7 bases aligning to TRBD2. V lost 9 bases to trimming and J lost 0 bases; unmatched junction nucleotides: 7. The CDR3 has 14 residues. Germline V gene sequence: CDR1 SNHLY, CDR2 FYNNEI. The CDR3 region is CARERGPYQETQYF. CDR3 DNA: TGTGCCAGAGAGCGGGGCCCATACCAAGAGACCCAGTACTTC.

The V and J genes are TRBV5-6 and TRBJ1-5, with D perhaps TRBD1 (5 bases). CDR1 and CDR2 (germline): SGHDT, YYEEEE. This CDR3 is built from 15 residues. With 1 base removed from V and 5 bases from J, the gap between germline ends came to 13 bases. The chain's CDR3 is CASSLFGGGHQPQHF. CDR3 bases: TGTGCCAGCAGCTTGTTCGGGGGGGGTCATCAGCCCCAGCATTTT.

V and J are TRBV7-2 and TRBJ2-1, with a tentative D call TRBD1 (7 bases). Germline V lookup: CDR1 SGHTA, CDR2 FQGNSA. V shed 2 bases and J shed 7 bases, with 12 bases lying between them. The CDR3 spans 14 residues. The CDR3 protein is CASSLPGGRNEQFF. CDR3 in DNA: TGTGCCAGCAGCTTACCAGGGGGGAGGAATGAGCAGTTCTTC. The full variable domain, in which reference TRBV7-2 and TRBJ2-1 provide the parts outside the CDR3, is GAGVSQSPSNKVTEKGKDVELRCDPISGHTALYWYRQSLGQGLEFLIYFQGNSAPDKSGLPSDRFSAERTGGSVSTLTIQRTQQEDSAVYLCASSLPGGRNEQFFGPGTRLTVL.

This clone has a handful of counts. The chain joins TRBV19 to TRBJ2-7; TRBD2 matches 10 bases. The trim removed 6 bases at V and 5 bases at J, leaving 7 bases unmatched. The CDR3 covers 14 residues. Looked up from germline, CDR1 is LNHDA and CDR2 is SQIVND (reference sequence). CDR3 loop: CASSQRGGFHEQYF. The CDR3, as DNA: TGTGCCAGTAGCCAGCGGGGGGGCTTCCACGAGCAGTACTTC.

CDR3 sequence reads: CASSAPGYRFYTF. In nucleotides, the CDR3 is TGTGCCAGCAGCGCCCCCGGATACAGGTTCTACACCTTC. This chain links TRBV13 with TRBJ1-2; weak D call: TRBD1 (5 bases). V gave up 5 bases and J gave up 10 bases, with 17 bases separating them. This CDR3 spans 13 amino acids. The germline CDR1 and CDR2 sequences are PRHDT and FYEKMQ (reference sequence).

This sequence joins TRBV5-6 and TRBJ2-3, with 8 bases lining up with TRBD2. There are 17 residues in the CDR3. V shed 6 bases and J 6 bases; nucleotides not matched to a gene: 18. Germline V lookup: CDR1 SGHDT, CDR2 YYEEEE. The CDR3 region has the DNA TGTGCCAGCAAGCTTGGGTGGCAGCGGGGGCCCCCGGATACGCAGTATTTT. Protein sequence: CASKLGWQRGPPDTQYF.

CDR3 DNA sequence: TGCAGCGCCGAAAAGCAGGGGGGTAATGGCTACACCTTC. As protein: CSAEKQGGNGYTF. The rearrangement joins TRBV29-1 to TRBJ1-2, with 7 bases that match TRBD1. The CDR3 is made up of 13 amino acids. Germline CDR1 and CDR2: SQVTM and ANQGSEA. J gave up 6 bases and V 7 bases, and 11 bases lay outside the gene matches.

This clone occurred a few times. CDR3 residues: CASSYPPRQETQYF. In DNA form, the CDR3 reads TGTGCCAGCAGTTACCCCCCCCGCCAAGAGACCCAGTACTTC. This chain links TRBV6-5 with TRBJ2-5; D call uncertain. Germline V gene sequence: CDR1 MNHEY, CDR2 SVGAGI. V was shortened by 2 bases and J by 1 base, with 8 bases between the two germline ends. The CDR3 spans 14 residues.

The CDR3 bases are TGTGCCAGCAGTTCCAGGATACCTGCCTACAATGAGCAGTTCTTC. Translation: CASSSRIPAYNEQFF. The chain recombines TRBV6-5 with TRBJ2-1; D ambiguous. Germline V gene data show CDR1 as MNHEY and CDR2 as SVGAGI. CDR3 length: 15 residues. Between the trimmed V and J ends, which lost 4 bases and 2 bases, there was a span of 12 bases.

The chain employs TRBV7-8 and TRBJ1-1; D might be TRBD1 (6 bases). This CDR3 is 16 amino acids long. Per the germline V gene, CDR1 is SGHVS and CDR2 is FQNEAQ. With 6 bases removed from V and 4 bases from J, the gap between germline ends came to 21 bases. CDR3 loop: CASSPPIQGATTEAFF. As DNA, the CDR3 is TGTGCCAGCAGTCCACCAATACAGGGCGCGACCACTGAAGCTTTCTTT. The full variable domain, rest sourced from reference TRBV7-8 and TRBJ1-1, is GAGVSQSPRYKVAKRGQDVALRCDPISGHVSLFWYQQALGQGPEFLTYFQNEAQLDKSGLPSDRFFAERPEGSVSTLKIQRTQQEDSAVYLCASSPPIQGATTEAFFGQGTRLTVV.

This clone showed up just a few times. The chain recombines TRBV10-3 with TRBJ2-5, with D possibly being TRBD2 (6 bases). The germline V and J ends were trimmed by 5 bases and 10 bases, with 20 bases remaining between them. The CDR3 contains 14 residues. Per germline, CDR1 ENHRY and CDR2 SYGVKD. The CDR3 DNA reads as TGTGCCATCAGTCGAGGAGGGAACCTCGTTAGCCAGTACTTC. As protein: CAISRGGNLVSQYF.

This clone was picked up a small number of times. The gene calls are TRBV7-2 and TRBJ2-7; D is perhaps TRBD2 (6 bases). The CDR3 contains 15 residues. From germline, CDR1 is SGHTA and CDR2 FQGNSA. Trimming pared 5 bases from V and 2 bases from J, leaving 16 bases between. The CDR3 here is CASSPTGVVAYEQYF. The CDR3 DNA sequence: TGTGCCAGCAGCCCTACGGGGGTCGTGGCCTACGAGCAGTACTTC.

The J gene is TRBJ2-7, the V gene TRBV10-3; 10 bases match TRBD1. The CDR3 totals 12 residues. In germline, CDR1 is ENHRY, CDR2 SYGVKD. V shed 4 bases and J 6 bases; nucleotides not matched to a gene: 0. CDR3 residues: CAISGTGGEQYF. CDR3 nucleotide sequence: TGTGCCATCAGTGGGACAGGGGGCGAGCAGTACTTC.

The rearrangement uses TRBV18 and TRBJ2-7, with 12 bases fitting TRBD1. V lost 3 bases and J lost 7; bases outside the gene matches: 7. The V gene's germline CDR1 is KGHSH and CDR2 LQKENI. CDR3 size: 15 residues. This CDR3 is CASSPSGQGAEEQYF. The CDR3 DNA follows: TGTGCCAGCTCACCCTCGGGACAGGGGGCTGAAGAGCAGTACTTC.

The J gene is TRBJ2-1, the V gene TRBV2, with 9 positions matching TRBD2. V was clipped by 8 bases and J by 0 bases; unmatched bases: 14. The length of the CDR3 is 18 residues. Germline V lookup: CDR1 SNHLY, CDR2 FYNNEI. The CDR3 nucleotides are TGTGCCAGCTTCGAGCGGGGGGCCTTAATAAGCTCCTACAATGAGCAGTTCTTC. This encodes CASFERGALISSYNEQFF.

A few counts support this clone. The chain carries TRBV11-2 and TRBJ2-7; D is unresolved. CDR3 length equals 16 residues. Trimming stripped 5 bases from V and 4 bases from J, with 21 bases between. Germline CDR1 SGHAT, CDR2 FQNNGV. As DNA, the CDR3 is TGTGCCAGCAGCCCCCAGATGGGCCCCATGTGGTACGAGCAGTACTTC. It specifies CASSPQMGPMWYEQYF.

The V gene is TRBV18, the J gene TRBJ2-2; D perhaps matches TRBD1 (5 bases). V dropped 3 bases and J dropped 1 base, with 6 bases sitting between them. CDR1 is KGHSH and CDR2 is LQKENI in the germline V gene. The CDR3 is 14 amino acids. This CDR3 reads CASSPGQNTGELFF. CDR3 nucleotides: TGTGCCAGCTCACCCGGACAGAACACCGGGGAGCTGTTTTTT.

The chain has TRBV11-2 and TRBJ2-1, with 8 bases that match TRBD2. Germline CDR1 and CDR2: SGHAT and FQNNGV. V lost 1 base, J lost 7 bases, and 0 bases stayed unmatched. The CDR3 sequence is 13 residues long. CDR3 bases: TGTGCCAGCAGCTTAGGACTAGCGAATGAGCAGTTCTTC. Encoded protein: CASSLGLANEQFF.

The CDR3 sequence is CASSPLRRSEHSPLHF. The DNA of the CDR3 is TGTGCCAGCTCACCACTTCGGCGGTCCGAACATTCACCCCTCCACTTT. V gene TRBV18 combines with J gene TRBJ1-6; D gene uncertain. The CDR3 totals 16 residues. CDR1 and CDR2 (germline): KGHSH, LQKENI. V shed 1 base and J shed 8 bases, with 15 bases lying between them.

This clone has only a few counts. This chain uses TRBV5-1 with TRBJ2-7; TRBD1 aligns across 9 bases. CDR1 and CDR2 (germline): SGHRS, YFSETQ. CDR3 size: 15 residues. Trimming at V came to 2 bases and at J to 5 bases, leaving 8 bases not matched to a gene. This chain's CDR3 is CASSLQGATVDEQYF. DNA of the CDR3: TGCGCCAGCAGCTTACAGGGGGCCACTGTGGACGAGCAGTACTTC.

In DNA, the CDR3 is TGTGCCAGCAGCTTAGGTCGGTCCGAAAAACTGTTTTTT. Residues: CASSLGRSEKLFF. V and J are TRBV7-9 and TRBJ1-4; D remains ambiguous. This CDR3 is 13 amino acids long. Germline CDR1 SEHNR, CDR2 FQNEAQ (reference sequence). Deletions cut 1 base from V and 8 bases from J, with 8 bases between.

This chain joins TRBV6-1 and TRBJ1-1, with D possibly TRBD1 on 5 matching bases. CDR3 length: 16 amino acids. Trimming took off 2 bases at V and 4 bases at J, with 17 bases between the two ends. Germline assignment: CDR1 MNHNS and CDR2 SASEGT. As DNA, the CDR3 is TGTGCCAGCAGTGAAACGGGACGGGACTCCATCACTGAAGCTTTCTTT. Its protein product is CASSETGRDSITEAFF.